The 15 T cell receptor beta chains below come from one sample, sequenced in a study of T cell changes during pregnancy in multiple sclerosis. Profiling relied on immunoSEQ multiplex PCR, and the TCRdb table lists in-frame clones only, not all of them. This repertoire shows about 27,000 clones, approximately 92% found once; its top ten account for 16%. The specimen comprised CD8+ T cells from peripheral blood mononuclear cells, sampled in the second trimester of pregnancy. The receptors shown here come from a female donor with multiple sclerosis, enrolled in a pregnancy study.

V usage is TRBV4-1 and J usage is TRBJ2-3, with 7 bases identical to TRBD1. The V gene end was trimmed by 5 bases and the J gene end by 6 bases; junction bases not matched to a gene: 14. CDR1 and CDR2 (germline): MGHRA, YSYEKL. This CDR3 contains 16 residues. CDR3 bases: TGCGCCAGCAGCTACTCCGGGACAGCGAAATCGGATACGCAGTATTTT. Translation gives CASSYSGTAKSDTQYF.

The genes are TRBV6-4 and TRBJ2-1; 8 nucleotides match TRBD2. The CDR3 is 14 amino acids. CDR1 MRHNA and CDR2 SNTAGT come from the germline V gene. Trimming at V came to 4 bases and at J to 6 bases, leaving 5 bases not matched to a gene. The CDR3 protein is CASSVGTSGNEQFF. The CDR3, as DNA: TGTGCCAGCAGTGTCGGGACTAGTGGCAATGAGCAGTTCTTC.

The chain links TRBV4-3 to TRBJ2-1; D might be TRBD1 (6 bases). Looked up from germline, CDR1 is LGHNA and CDR2 is YSLEER. This CDR3 has 14 amino acids. V was shortened by 0 bases and J by 6 bases, with 9 bases between the two germline ends. In DNA, the CDR3 is TGCGCCAGCAGCCAAGAATACAGGGCCAATGAGCAGTTCTTC. It specifies CASSQEYRANEQFF.

This sequence joins TRBV27 and TRBJ1-5, with D uncertain. V lost 6 bases, J lost 6 bases, and 12 bases lay in between. Looked up from germline, CDR1 is MNHEY and CDR2 is SMNVEV (reference sequence). The CDR3 has 13 residues. CDR3 sequence reads: CASRGNRGQPQHF. The CDR3 DNA reads as TGTGCCAGCAGAGGTAACCGGGGTCAGCCCCAGCATTTT.

This clone was counted a single time. V and J are TRBV6-6 and TRBJ2-7, with D perhaps matching TRBD1 (5 bases). Deletions cut 5 bases from V and 7 bases from J, with 15 bases between. CDR3 size: 13 residues. Germline CDR1 reads MNHNY; CDR2 reads SVGAGI (reference sequence). In DNA form, the CDR3 reads TGTGCCAGCAGTGTTGGGGCCTGGATGGAGCAGTACTTC. Its translation is CASSVGAWMEQYF.

V gene TRBV6-1 combines with J gene TRBJ1-5; no clear D gene. CDR3 length: 14 residues. The V end was cut by 5 bases, the J end by 5 bases, with 13 bases between. Germline V gene lookup returns CDR1 MNHNS and CDR2 SASEGT. CDR3 sequence: CASSSNSPHQPQHF. CDR3 nucleotide sequence: TGTGCCAGCAGTTCCAACTCTCCGCATCAGCCCCAGCATTTT.

This chain links TRBV28 with TRBJ2-5; the match to TRBD2 covers 7 bases. CDR1 MDHEN and CDR2 SYDVKM come from the germline V gene. V was pared by 6 bases and J by 6 bases, with 16 bases of the junction left unmatched. The CDR3 extends over 16 amino acids. In nucleotides, the CDR3 is TGTGCCAGCAGCCCAAAGGGAGGGAGGGCCCGTAAGACCCAGTACTTC. This sequence encodes CASSPKGGRARKTQYF.

This sequence joins TRBV6-4 and TRBJ2-1, with a possible D match to TRBD2 (6 bases). The V and J ends lost 5 bases and 9 bases respectively, with 17 bases between them. The CDR3 covers 14 residues. Germline CDR1 and CDR2: MRHNA and SNTAGT. The CDR3: CASSPGSGGFEQFF. CDR3 in DNA: TGTGCCAGCAGTCCCGGGAGTGGGGGGTTTGAGCAGTTCTTC.

This clone has ten or more counts. The chain couples TRBV7-9 to TRBJ2-5; no reliable D call. The CDR3 consists of 15 residues. Germline CDR1 and CDR2: SEHNR and FQNEAQ (reference sequence). The ends were cut back, 0 bases at V and 5 bases at J, with 13 bases in the middle. In DNA, the CDR3 is TGTGCCAGCAGCTTAGCTGACTTGATTTTGGAGACCCAGTACTTC. This gives the protein CASSLADLILETQYF.

This clone has more than one count but fewer than ten. This chain connects TRBV10-3 to TRBJ1-2; TRBD1 might be the D (6 bases). The V gene's germline CDR1 is ENHRY and CDR2 SYGVKD. The CDR3 has 14 residues. V was cut by 3 bases and J by 12 bases, with 20 bases left in between. The CDR3 DNA is TGTGCCATCAGTGATGGAGGGAGAGGGGGGGCGCACACCTTC. The encoded protein is CAISDGGRGGAHTF.

The V gene is TRBV6-5, the J gene TRBJ2-7; D is uncertain. The CDR3 is made up of 12 amino acids. Trimming took off 6 bases at V and 3 bases at J, with 9 bases between the two ends. Germline V lookup: CDR1 MNHEY, CDR2 SVGAGI. The CDR3 reads CASRKHDYEQYF. The CDR3 nucleotides are TGTGCCAGCAGGAAGCATGACTACGAGCAGTACTTC.

This clone has only one observation. CDR3 sequence (DNA): TGTGCCAGCAACATAGCGGGAGAAGAGACCCAGTACTTC. This codes for CASNIAGEETQYF. The V and J genes are TRBV5-4 and TRBJ2-5; 9 bases align to TRBD2. CDR3 length: 13 residues. From germline, CDR1 is SGHNT and CDR2 YYREEE (reference sequence). V lost 6 bases to trimming and J lost 3 bases; unmatched junction nucleotides: 3.

This chain links TRBV15 with TRBJ2-7, with TRBD1 as a possible D gene (6 bases). The germline V and J ends were trimmed by 1 base and 6 bases, with 10 bases remaining between them. CDR3 length: 13 residues. Germline V gives CDR1 LNHNV, CDR2 YYDKDF (reference sequence). The CDR3 loop is CATSRAGESEQYF. The CDR3, as DNA: TGTGCCACCAGCAGAGCAGGGGAGTCCGAGCAGTACTTC. Variable domain in full (rest from reference TRBV15 and TRBJ2-7): DAMVIQNPRYQVTQFGKPVTLSCSQTLNHNVMYWYQQKSSQAPKLLFHYYDKDFNNEADTPDNFQSRRPNTSFCFLDIRSPGLGDTAMYLCATSRAGESEQYFGPGTRLTVT.

This rearrangement joins TRBV21-1 to TRBJ1-5; the D call in the table, TRBD1, was not verified against the DNA. TRBV21-1 is a listed pseudogene. This CDR3 region has 15 residues. The CDR3 DNA sequence: TGTGCCAGCAGCAAAAGTAGGGACAGGGGTAAGCCCCAGCATTTT. Its translation: CASSKSRDRGKPQHF.

V gene TRBV10-3 combines with J gene TRBJ1-2; 8 bases line up with TRBD1. The CDR3 extends over 18 amino acids. Looked up from germline, CDR1 is ENHRY and CDR2 is SYGVKD. V lost 6 bases to trimming and J lost 0 bases; unmatched junction nucleotides: 15. CDR3 amino acids: CAISVLTGGDLANYGYTF. CDR3 sequence (DNA): TGTGCCATCAGCGTCCTAACAGGGGGGGACTTAGCTAACTATGGCTACACCTTC.